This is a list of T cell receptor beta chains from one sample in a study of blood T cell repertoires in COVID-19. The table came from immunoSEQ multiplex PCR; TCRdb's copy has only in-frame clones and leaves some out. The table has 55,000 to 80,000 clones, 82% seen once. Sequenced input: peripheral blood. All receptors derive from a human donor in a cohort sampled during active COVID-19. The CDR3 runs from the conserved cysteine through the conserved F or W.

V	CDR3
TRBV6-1	CASSEGYWGDQPQHF
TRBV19	CASSPHVYAQTGELFF
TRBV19	CASTPSRGKNIQYF
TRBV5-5	CASSPLGGAGETQYF
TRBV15	CATSSKISSYNSPLHF
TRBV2	CASRPGLAGQNTDTQYF
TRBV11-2	CASSQDRVGYGYTF
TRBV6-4	CASSVSTSGGSEQFF
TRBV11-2	CASSFGLAEEETQYF
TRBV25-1	CASSEFPGTGEDEKLFF
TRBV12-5	CASAGGVETEAFF
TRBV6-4	CASSALAGVTYNEQFF
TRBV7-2	CASSGSGLEQYF
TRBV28	CASSFPFGSEAFF
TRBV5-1	CASSPGPQNTGELFF
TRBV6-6	CASSYTGLVGDTQYF
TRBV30	CAWSGDRGTFF
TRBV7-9	CASSLGGLQETQYF
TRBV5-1	CASSLGQGGHETQYF
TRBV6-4	CASSVPKDKSSYNEQFF
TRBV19	CASSTVWGGGEKLFF
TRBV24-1	CATSDPRAGNTIYF
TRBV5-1	CASSLAGRGSPLHF
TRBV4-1	CASSRTGGIDTQYF
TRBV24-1	CATMEADTQYF
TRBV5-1	CASSLGAGAETQYF
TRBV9	CASGRRTAGNTIYF
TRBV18	CASSPRQGVSNEKLFF
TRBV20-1	CSAEYQETQYF
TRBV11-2	CASSREAGGPTYNEQFF
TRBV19	CASSIFGGLNTEAFF
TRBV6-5	CASNAGQGNTGELFF
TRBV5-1	CASTLSGSSYNEQFF
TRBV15	CATSRGGLYGYTF
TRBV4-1	CASSPSGANVLTF
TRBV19	CASSKGTVSHADTQYF
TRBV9	CASSPTGGLLEKLFF
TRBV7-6	CASSLNANSPLHF
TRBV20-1	CSASKRGGYNEQFF
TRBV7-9	CASSLAEGGGGTGHEQYF
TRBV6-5	CASSYNRGTDTQYF
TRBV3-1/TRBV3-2	CASSYPGQGFDTQYF
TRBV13	CASSLGGGILDTEAFF
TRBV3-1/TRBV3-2	CASSQGANGYTF
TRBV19	CASRSGGAGTDTQYF
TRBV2	CASSESPAGIYNEQFF
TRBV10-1	CASTEGGASGELFF
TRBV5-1	CASSLGGGGVSLTDTQYF
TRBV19	CASSNRNYGYTF
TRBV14	CASSQPPGGTQETQYF
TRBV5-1	CASNNGVPGTGELFF
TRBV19	CASNSEWGRTEAFF
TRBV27	CASSLYGGRDTQYF
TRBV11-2	CASSLTSGIYEQYF